The next 30 T cell receptor beta chains were all read from a single sample in a study of T-cell reconstitution after alpha-beta-depleted transplantation in children. The study's findings and limits: Newly made T cells mostly supplied T-cell counts and diversity one year after transplant.

A TCRbeta library incorporating unique molecular identifiers was prepared. TCRdb ran MiXCR on the PCR reads and lists one entry per CDR3 protein. The repertoire includes about 290,000 distinct CDR3 sequences, almost 8% of them detected once, and 8.5% to 9.5% sits in the top ten. Their target antigens are unknown. The material sequenced was peripheral blood, taken 360 days after TCRalphabeta/CD19-depleted stem cell transplant. The receptors originated from a female patient aged 2 to 10 who had a stem cell transplant for Fanconi anemia, so the T cells may come from the graft donor.

At least ten counts were recorded for this clonotype. The J gene is TRBJ1-5, the V gene TRBV7-6; D unclear. The germline V gene encodes CDR1 SGHVS and CDR2 FNYEAQ. V was cut by 3 bases and J by 0 bases, with 18 bases left in between. There are 18 residues in the CDR3. The CDR3 bases are TGTGCCAGCAGCTTCTCCTCGATCCGATTATATAGCAATCAGCCCCAGCATTTT. This encodes CASSFSSIRLYSNQPQHF.

This clonotype came up a few times. The chain has TRBV28 and TRBJ2-7; 9 bases align to TRBD2. Trimming cost V 5 bases and J 5 bases; bases outside gene matches: 7. The CDR3 is 14 residues long. The germline gives CDR1 MDHEN, CDR2 SYDVKM. The CDR3 DNA is TGTGCCAGCAGTCAGGCGGGGGGGCCTCACGAGCAGTACTTC. Translating gives CASSQAGGPHEQYF.

This clonotype has more than one count but fewer than ten. The chain recombines TRBV15 with TRBJ2-7; D gene ambiguous. CDR3 size: 13 residues. CDR1 and CDR2 from the germline V gene are LNHNV and YYDKDF (reference sequence). Trimming took off 0 bases at V and 2 bases at J, with 5 bases between the two ends. The DNA of the CDR3 is TGTGCCACCAGCAGAGAAGCGACCTACGAGCAGTACTTC. Its translation: CATSREATYEQYF.

This clonotype was found many times. The chain combines TRBV6-2 or TRBV6-3 with TRBJ2-2; D is undetermined. Germline V gene sequence: CDR1 MNHEY, CDR2 SVGEGT. V shed 4 bases and J shed 5 bases, with 8 bases lying between them. This CDR3 spans 13 amino acids. As DNA, the CDR3 is TGTGCCAGCAGTTTAGCATCGACCGGGGAGCTGTTTTTT. This sequence encodes CASSLASTGELFF.

V gene TRBV20-1 combines with J gene TRBJ1-6, with D uncertain. The germline gives CDR1 DFQATT, CDR2 SNEGSKA (reference sequence). The CDR3 covers 12 residues. The V end lost 3 bases, the J end lost 13 bases, and 13 bases lay between the germline ends. The CDR3 DNA sequence: TGCAGTGCTAGCTCCCGTAAAGGGCCCCTCCACTTT. Translation gives CSASSRKGPLHF.

The chain combines TRBV18 with TRBJ1-2, with 7 bases aligning to TRBD1. This CDR3 has 14 amino acids. The junction had 5 bases not matched to a gene; V was cut back by 3 bases and J by 4 bases. The germline V gene encodes CDR1 KGHSH and CDR2 LQKENI. The CDR3 region is CASSPRQGVYGYTF. Written as DNA, the CDR3 is TGTGCCAGCTCACCGAGACAGGGCGTCTATGGCTACACCTTC.

This clonotype was detected a few times. The chain combines TRBV7-2 with TRBJ2-1; 7 positions match TRBD2. The CDR3 covers 18 residues. Germline CDR1 and CDR2: SGHTA and FQGNSA. The trim removed 8 bases at V and 4 bases at J, leaving 20 bases unmatched. CDR3 protein: CASPLMGGVASGYNEQFF. The CDR3 DNA is TGTGCCAGCCCTTTGATGGGAGGGGTGGCTAGCGGATACAATGAGCAGTTCTTC.

The sample holds many counts of this clonotype. The V gene is TRBV20-1, the J gene TRBJ2-4; D uncertain. This CDR3 spans 11 amino acids. V shed 6 bases and J shed 5 bases, with 8 bases lying between them. Germline V gives CDR1 DFQATT, CDR2 SNEGSKA (reference sequence). CDR3 residues: CSASLQNIQYF. The CDR3 coding sequence is TGCAGTGCCAGTTTACAAAACATTCAGTACTTC.

V is TRBV28 and J is TRBJ1-2; D is uncertain. The ends were cut back, 5 bases at V and 8 bases at J, with 9 bases in the middle. Germline values: CDR1 MDHEN, CDR2 SYDVKM. The CDR3 spans 11 residues. The CDR3 is CASSPRSGYTF. The CDR3 nucleotides read TGTGCCAGCAGTCCCAGGTCCGGCTACACCTTC.

This clonotype was seen repeatedly, ten times or more. V usage is TRBV6-2 or TRBV6-3 and J usage is TRBJ2-7; tentative D call: TRBD1 (6 bases). The germline V gene has CDR1 MNHEY and CDR2 SVGEGT. This CDR3 spans 12 amino acids. Trimming left V 2 bases short and J 7 bases short, with 9 bases between. CDR3 region: CASSYDDREQYF. DNA for the CDR3: TGTGCCAGCAGTTACGACGACAGGGAGCAGTACTTC.

This clonotype has ten or more counts. The rearrangement joins TRBV5-1 to TRBJ2-7; 8 bases match TRBD1. The CDR3 consists of 14 residues. Trimming cost V 5 bases and J 3 bases; bases outside gene matches: 7. CDR1 SGHRS and CDR2 YFSETQ come from the germline V gene. CDR3 DNA: TGCGCCAGCAGTCCAGGGGGCGGCCTCTACGAGCAGTACTTC. It is translated as CASSPGGGLYEQYF.

This clonotype was counted at least ten times. The chain is built from TRBV29-1 and TRBJ2-1, with a weak D call TRBD1 (7 bases). The CDR3 is made up of 13 amino acids. The V gene's germline CDR1 is SQVTM and CDR2 ANQGSEA. The ends were cut back, 1 base at V and 6 bases at J, with 10 bases in the middle. The CDR3 loop reads CSVEVQGGNEQFF. The CDR3 DNA reads as TGCAGCGTTGAAGTTCAGGGGGGCAATGAGCAGTTCTTC.

This clonotype was picked up many times. The chain links TRBV3-1 to TRBJ2-3; TRBD2 matches 7 bases. Germline V lookup: CDR1 LGHDT, CDR2 YNNKEL (reference sequence). The V and J ends lost 1 base and 1 base, in that order; junction bases with no gene match: 5. The CDR3 contains 16 residues. The CDR3 sequence is CASSQGAGYGTDTQYF. CDR3 in DNA: TGTGCCAGCAGCCAAGGAGCGGGGTACGGCACAGATACGCAGTATTTT.

This clonotype was counted ten times or more. The chain recombines TRBV20-1 with TRBJ1-5; the D is unclear. The CDR3 runs to 14 residues. V was cut by 3 bases and J by 0 bases, with 9 bases left in between. Germline V gene lookup returns CDR1 DFQATT and CDR2 SNEGSKA (reference sequence). CDR3 DNA sequence: TGCAGTGCTAGCGTTGGCCATAGCAATCAGCCCCAGCATTTT. Amino acid sequence: CSASVGHSNQPQHF.

This clonotype showed up many times. The V gene is TRBV6-2 or TRBV6-3, the J gene TRBJ2-7; the D gene is possibly TRBD1 (5 bases). Looked up from germline, CDR1 is MNHEY and CDR2 is SVGEGT. Trimming shortened V by 6 bases and J by 2 bases, and 11 bases separated the two germline ends. This CDR3 comprises 13 residues. The CDR3 loop is CASRPTDTYEQYV. CDR3 coding DNA: TGTGCCAGCAGACCGACAGACACCTACGAGCAGTACGTC.

This clonotype was counted only a few times. The J gene is TRBJ1-2, the V gene TRBV20-1, with TRBD1 matching over 8 bases. The germline CDR1 and CDR2 sequences are DFQATT and SNEGSKA (reference sequence). J was trimmed by 4 bases and V by 0 bases; bases with no gene match: 10. The CDR3 runs 16 residues. The CDR3 DNA reads TGCAGTGCTAGAGAGAGAGGCAGGGGGCATTTCTATGGCTACACCTTC. This codes for CSARERGRGHFYGYTF.

This clonotype was seen repeatedly, ten times or more. The genes are TRBV27 and TRBJ1-2, with 7 bases aligning to TRBD1. This CDR3 has 14 residues. J was trimmed by 1 base and V by 5 bases; bases with no gene match: 4. Germline V gene data show CDR1 as MNHEY and CDR2 as SMNVEV (reference sequence). This CDR3 reads CASSGAGGNYGYTF. The CDR3 DNA is TGTGCCAGCAGTGGTGCAGGGGGTAACTATGGCTACACCTTC.

This clonotype was detected a few times. The chain joins TRBV12-3 or TRBV12-4 to TRBJ1-2; 10 nucleotides line up with TRBD1. The CDR3 runs 15 residues. Trimming at V came to 5 bases and at J to 4 bases, leaving 7 bases not matched to a gene. CDR3 DNA sequence: TGTGCCAGCAGTCGGACAGGGGGTTCTTCCTATGGCTACACCTTC. It specifies CASSRTGGSSYGYTF.

This chain connects TRBV2 to TRBJ2-5; 7 nucleotides agree with TRBD2. The CDR3 is 15 residues long. Looked up from germline, CDR1 is SNHLY and CDR2 is FYNNEI. Losses at the gene ends were 2 bases for V and 2 bases for J; bases not matched to a gene: 5. CDR3 residues: CASSERRGNQETQYF. In DNA, the CDR3 is TGTGCCAGCAGTGAAAGGCGGGGGAATCAAGAGACCCAGTACTTC.

V is TRBV28 and J is TRBJ2-3, with 8 bases aligning to TRBD2. V dropped 11 bases and J dropped 5; count of bases not matched to a gene: 9. Germline-derived CDR1 and CDR2 are MDHEN and SYDVKM. The CDR3 has 13 amino acids. The CDR3 DNA sequence: TGTGCCGCCTCGGGGGGGGGAAGAGATACGCAGTATTTT. It codes for CAASGGGRDTQYF.

This clonotype was picked up many times. V gene TRBV11-3 combines with J gene TRBJ2-2; 13 nucleotides agree with TRBD2. The V gene end was trimmed by 2 bases and the J gene end by 3 bases; junction bases not matched to a gene: 9. This CDR3 is built from 19 residues. CDR1 SGHNT and CDR2 YENEEA come from the germline V gene. CDR3 sequence reads: CASSLLPLTSGGYTGELFF. The CDR3 nucleotides read TGTGCCAGCAGCTTACTCCCCCTGACTAGCGGGGGGTACACCGGGGAGCTGTTTTTT. The full variable domain, rest sourced from reference TRBV11-3 and TRBJ2-2, is EAGVVQSPRYKIIEKKQPVAFWCNPISGHNTLYWYLQNLGQGPELLIRYENEEAVDDSQLPKDRFSAERLKGVDSTLKIQPAELGDSAVYLCASSLLPLTSGGYTGELFFGEGSRLTVL.

This clonotype was recorded many times. The chain joins TRBV5-1 to TRBJ2-7, with D possibly being TRBD1 (6 bases). Germline V gene sequence: CDR1 SGHRS, CDR2 YFSETQ. CDR3 length: 15 residues. V was clipped by 4 bases and J by 3 bases, with 17 bases between them. The CDR3 region has the DNA TGCGCCAGCAGCACCGGCAGGGGAAGAAACTACGAGCAGTACTTC. As protein: CASSTGRGRNYEQYF.

This clonotype came up many times. J is TRBJ2-5 and V is TRBV12-3 or TRBV12-4, with 7 positions matching TRBD1. The CDR3 consists of 16 residues. J gave up 1 base and V 5 bases, and 10 bases lay outside the gene matches. The CDR3 DNA reads TGTGCCAGCAGTCTTTACGGGACAGACCTCCAAGAGACCCAGTACTTC. It encodes CASSLYGTDLQETQYF.

Only a few counts were recorded for this clonotype. J is TRBJ1-3 and V is TRBV20-1; D unclear. Germline CDR1 reads DFQATT; CDR2 reads SNEGSKA (reference sequence). The CDR3 runs to 12 residues. The ends were cut back, 0 bases at V and 1 base at J, with 1 base in the middle. The CDR3 DNA reads as TGCAGTGCTAGAGAGTCTGGAAACACCATATATTTT. Protein sequence: CSARESGNTIYF.

This clonotype has more than one count but fewer than ten. The chain joins TRBV28 to TRBJ1-5, with D uncertain. Germline CDR1 MDHEN, CDR2 SYDVKM. The V end lost 3 bases, the J end lost 4 bases, and 13 bases lay between the germline ends. The CDR3 has 15 residues. CDR3 DNA: TGTGCCAGCAGTTTCAACAGTTTCACTAATCAGCCCCAGCATTTT. The encoded protein is CASSFNSFTNQPQHF. Filled out from reference TRBV28 and TRBJ1-5, the complete variable domain reads DVKVTQSSRYLVKRTGEKVFLECVQDMDHENMFWYRQDPGLGLRLIYFSYDVKMKEKGDIPEGYSVSREKKERFSLILESASTNQTSMYLCASSFNSFTNQPQHFGDGTRLSIL.

The J gene is TRBJ1-1, the V gene TRBV6-1; no definite D call. With 2 bases removed from V and 6 bases from J, the gap between germline ends came to 13 bases. The length of the CDR3 is 14 residues. The V gene's germline CDR1 is MNHNS and CDR2 SASEGT. The CDR3 region is CASSEPYHLAEAFF. The CDR3, as DNA: TGTGCCAGCAGTGAACCCTACCACCTGGCTGAAGCTTTCTTT.

This clonotype has a count of ten or more. The CDR3 reads CSGRQGSDTQYF. In DNA form, the CDR3 reads TGCAGCGGGAGACAGGGCTCAGATACGCAGTATTTT. V and J are TRBV29-1 and TRBJ2-3, with 7 bases lining up with TRBD1. Germline trimming cut 7 bases from V and 4 bases from J; bases unmatched to any gene: 5. The CDR3 contains 12 residues. Germline CDR1 and CDR2: SQVTM and ANQGSEA.

This clonotype was counted ten times or more. The chain carries TRBV6-5 and TRBJ2-7; D call uncertain. The V end was cut by 4 bases, the J end by 1 base, with 11 bases between. The CDR3 has 14 amino acids. Germline CDR1 reads MNHEY; CDR2 reads SVGAGI. Here the CDR3 reads CASSSTVVSYEQYF. CDR3 in DNA: TGTGCCAGCAGTTCGACGGTGGTTTCCTACGAGCAGTACTTC.

V and J are TRBV6-2 or TRBV6-3 and TRBJ1-5, with D possibly TRBD1 on 6 matching bases. This CDR3 has 16 residues. Trimming cost V 6 bases and J 4 bases, with 19 bases left between them. Germline loops: CDR1 MNHEY, CDR2 SVGEGT. The CDR3 nucleotides read TGTGCCAGCAGCCGCTACCGGACAGAAATGAATCAGCCCCAGCATTTT. This encodes CASSRYRTEMNQPQHF.

There are many counts of this clonotype. J is TRBJ1-2 and V is TRBV6-5, with 10 bases that match TRBD1. CDR3 size: 14 residues. With 6 bases clipped from V and 2 bases from J, the junction kept 3 bases outside the gene matches. Germline loops: CDR1 MNHEY, CDR2 SVGAGI. CDR3 in DNA: TGTGCCAGCAGGACGGGACAGGGGAACTATGGCTACACCTTC. It encodes CASRTGQGNYGYTF.